The clone carrying this T cell receptor beta chain was counted a few times. What it binds is unknown. The data originate from a study of human T cells and chemical hapten exposure. Study context: Scalp application of diphenylcyclopropenone was performed weekly in patients across the entire approximately 25-week study. Findings and limits, study-wide: TCRs above 1 in 1000 frequency stayed constant with DPC sensitization. Every donor had alopecia, and their immune response may therefore differ from healthy people's.

For the library, individual cDNA molecules each received unique molecular identifiers. Each CDR3 protein gets one entry after TCRdb re-called the RACE reads with MiXCR. The sample records 150,000 to 200,000 distinct CDR3 sequences, around 15% being singletons. CDR1 is SGHNT and CDR2 is YYREEE in the germline V gene (reference sequence). The CDR3 has 15 residues. The ends lost 2 bases at V and 3 bases at J; junction bases unmatched: 6. Sample time point: patch test 1, 2 weeks after DPC sensitization. Treatment specified: therapeutic diphenylcyclopropenone sensitization with weekly scalp DPC. This rearrangement joins TRBV5-4 to TRBJ2-5, with 8 positions matching TRBD2. The sequencing used whole blood, collected in connection with sensitization to the hapten diphenylcyclopropenone (DPC). The TCR sequence derives from a woman under 40 with alopecia areata. Some clones in this sample may be carry-over from other donors' samples. CDR3 sequence (DNA): TGTGCCAGCAGCTTCGGCGGGGGGACTAAAGAGACCCAGTACTTC. It yields the protein CASSFGGGTKETQYF.